Shown below are 27 T cell receptor beta chains from a single sample sequenced in a study of identical twins. TCRdb re-called the 5' RACE reads through MiXCR, storing one row per CDR3 protein. The sample comprises a few hundred thousand distinct CDR3 sequences, about 11% of which are singletons, and 10% rests with the top ten. Input material: memory T cells sorted from blood. The receptor set was obtained from a man in his forties or fifties in good health.

The V gene is TRBV27, the J gene TRBJ2-5, with 10 bases matching TRBD2. Germline V gene lookup returns CDR1 MNHEY and CDR2 SMNVEV (reference sequence). The CDR3 spans 16 residues. V shed 4 bases and J 0 bases; nucleotides not matched to a gene: 5. In DNA, the CDR3 is TGTGCCAGCAGTTCTCTAGCGGGAGCATACCAAGAGACCCAGTACTTC. Its protein product is CASSSLAGAYQETQYF.

This clonotype was picked up a small number of times. CDR3 coding DNA: TGTGCCAGCAGTCCCGGACCAGCGAGCTCCTACGAGCAGTACTTC. As protein: CASSPGPASSYEQYF. V and J are TRBV6-1 and TRBJ2-7; no reliable D call. The V end lost 5 bases, the J end lost 0 bases, and 14 bases lay between the germline ends. Germline CDR1 MNHNS, CDR2 SASEGT. This CDR3 has 15 amino acids.

This clonotype has just a few counts. The genes are TRBV7-2 and TRBJ2-2; TRBD2 agrees at 11 bases. The trim removed 5 bases at V and 4 bases at J, leaving 6 bases unmatched. Per germline, CDR1 SGHTA and CDR2 FQGNSA. The CDR3 sequence is 16 residues long. The CDR3: CASSPLAGGLTGELFF. CDR3 coding DNA: TGTGCCAGCAGCCCTCTAGCGGGAGGACTCACCGGGGAGCTGTTTTTT.

This rearrangement joins TRBV7-3 to TRBJ2-3; the D is unclear. The ends were cut back, 4 bases at V and 2 bases at J, with 7 bases in the middle. CDR3 length equals 13 residues. Looked up from germline, CDR1 is SGHTA and CDR2 is FQGTGA. CDR3 in amino acids: CASSYDNTDTQYF. As DNA, the CDR3 is TGTGCCAGCAGCTACGACAACACAGATACGCAGTATTTT.

The chain recombines TRBV7-2 with TRBJ1-1; D is unresolved. The V and J ends lost 1 base and 2 bases respectively, with 8 bases between them. The germline V gene has CDR1 SGHTA and CDR2 FQGNSA. This CDR3 has 14 residues. This chain's CDR3 is CASSLGSGNTEAFF. The CDR3 nucleotides read TGTGCCAGCAGCTTAGGGTCAGGCAACACTGAAGCTTTCTTT.

This clonotype was counted many times. V gene TRBV2 combines with J gene TRBJ1-1; D is uncertain. V lost 6 bases and J 0 bases, leaving 17 bases between the germline ends. The CDR3 runs to 16 residues. The germline CDR1 and CDR2 sequences are SNHLY and FYNNEI. The chain's CDR3 is CASRAQNRFMNTEAFF. CDR3 bases: TGTGCCAGCAGGGCCCAGAATCGGTTCATGAACACTGAAGCTTTCTTT.

This clonotype appeared many times. The chain recombines TRBV4-1 with TRBJ1-2; D gene ambiguous. In germline, CDR1 is MGHRA, CDR2 YSYEKL. Deletions cut 0 bases from V and 4 bases from J, with 12 bases between. The CDR3 has 15 amino acids. The CDR3 DNA reads as TGCGCCAGCAGCCAAGATCAGAGACGGACCTATGGCTACACCTTC. As protein: CASSQDQRRTYGYTF.

This clonotype was recorded many times. The J gene is TRBJ2-1, the V gene TRBV2; TRBD2 matches 13 bases. V was pared by 4 bases and J by 5 bases, with 2 bases of the junction left unmatched. Per the germline V gene, CDR1 is SNHLY and CDR2 is FYNNEI. There are 15 residues in the CDR3. The CDR3 region is CASSAGTSGNNEQFF. The DNA of the CDR3 is TGTGCCAGCAGTGCCGGGACTAGCGGGAACAATGAGCAGTTCTTC.

The chain employs TRBV7-3 and TRBJ2-6; tentatively, D is TRBD1 (6 bases). Germline CDR1 and CDR2: SGHTA and FQGTGA. Trimming removed 5 bases from V and 1 base from J, with 15 bases in between. CDR3 size: 17 residues. The CDR3 DNA reads as TGTGCCAGCAGCCCCCCGGACAGCCTTTCTGGGGCCAACGTCCTGACTTTC. Translating it yields CASSPPDSLSGANVLTF.

This clonotype was counted many times. The V gene is TRBV5-1, the J gene TRBJ2-2, with TRBD2 matching 11 bases. The ends lost 3 bases at V and 6 bases at J; junction bases unmatched: 4. Germline CDR1 reads SGHRS; CDR2 reads YFSETQ. The CDR3 is made up of 15 amino acids. Written as DNA, the CDR3 is TGCGCCAGCAGCTCGACTAGCGGGATGGCCGGGGAGCTGTTTTTT. It codes for CASSSTSGMAGELFF.

This clonotype came up a few times. The chain is built from TRBV19 and TRBJ1-5; D might be TRBD1 (5 bases). Germline V gives CDR1 LNHDA, CDR2 SQIVND (reference sequence). CDR3 length equals 14 residues. V was trimmed by 2 bases and J by 3 bases, leaving 8 bases between them. The CDR3 DNA is TGTGCCAGTAGTATAACAGGTGACAATCAGCCCCAGCATTTT. Residues: CASSITGDNQPQHF. Using reference TRBV19 and TRBJ1-5 for the parts outside the CDR3, the full variable domain is DGGITQSPKYLFRKEGQNVTLSCEQNLNHDAMYWYRQDPGQGLRLIYYSQIVNDFQKGDIAEGYSVSREKKESFPLTVTSAQKNPTAFYLCASSITGDNQPQHFGDGTRLSIL.

This chain connects TRBV20-1 to TRBJ2-5; no reliable D call. Per the germline V gene, CDR1 is DFQATT and CDR2 is SNEGSKA (reference sequence). The CDR3 length is 14 residues. Trimming stripped 4 bases from V and 0 bases from J, with 12 bases between. The CDR3 DNA is TGCAGTGCTACCGGCGAGCTGTACCAAGAGACCCAGTACTTC. The encoded protein is CSATGELYQETQYF.

This clonotype occurred a few times. The chain carries TRBV3-1 and TRBJ2-1; no reliable D call. Trimming shortened V by 1 base and J by 3 bases, and 10 bases separated the two germline ends. Germline values: CDR1 LGHDT, CDR2 YNNKEL (reference sequence). The CDR3 has 15 residues. The CDR3 loop is CASSQGDLYYNEQFF. The CDR3 DNA follows: TGTGCCAGCAGCCAAGGCGATCTGTACTACAATGAGCAGTTCTTC.

The table lists this clonotype with many counts. This chain joins TRBV3-1 and TRBJ1-1, with D possibly TRBD1 on 5 matching bases. The CDR3 contains 14 residues. V was cut by 1 base and J by 1 base, with 7 bases left in between. Germline V gives CDR1 LGHDT, CDR2 YNNKEL (reference sequence). The CDR3 loop is CASSQAQGNTEAFF. The CDR3 bases are TGTGCCAGCAGCCAAGCGCAGGGGAACACTGAAGCTTTCTTT.

This clonotype was seen ten or more times. V and J are TRBV9 and TRBJ2-4, with 7 nucleotides matching TRBD1. The CDR3 totals 15 residues. Germline V CDR1 and CDR2: SGDLS, YYNGEE. The J segment lost 7 bases and the V segment lost 3 bases, leaving 10 bases of the junction unmatched. In DNA, the CDR3 is TGTGCCAGCAGCGCCCGACAGGGTGAAGAGAACATTCAGTACTTC. Amino acids: CASSARQGEENIQYF.

This clonotype was seen more than once but under ten times. The V call is TRBV12-3 or TRBV12-4, the J call TRBJ2-2; 11 nucleotides match TRBD1. Losses at the gene ends were 8 bases for V and 4 bases for J; bases not matched to a gene: 9. The CDR3 covers 16 residues. The chain's CDR3 is CASESGTGGFTGELFF. CDR3 DNA: TGTGCCAGCGAATCCGGGACAGGGGGATTCACCGGGGAGCTGTTTTTT.

The rearrangement links TRBV28 to TRBJ2-5; D gene ambiguous. The CDR3 is 12 residues long. Germline assignment: CDR1 MDHEN and CDR2 SYDVKM. The V end was cut by 3 bases, the J end by 7 bases, with 9 bases between. CDR3 sequence reads: CASSFRTGTQYF. The CDR3, as DNA: TGTGCCAGCAGTTTCCGGACGGGGACCCAGTACTTC.

J is TRBJ1-2 and V is TRBV4-2; no clear D gene. Per germline, CDR1 LGHNA and CDR2 YNFKEQ. This CDR3 has 17 amino acids. V dropped 0 bases and J dropped 5 bases, with 19 bases sitting between them. CDR3 in amino acids: CASSQDRFRLLDYGYTF. CDR3 in DNA: TGTGCCAGCAGCCAAGATCGGTTCCGCTTGCTTGATTATGGCTACACCTTC.

This clonotype has a handful of counts. V gene TRBV12-3 or TRBV12-4 combines with J gene TRBJ1-2; tentatively, D is TRBD1 (5 bases). The CDR3 extends over 14 amino acids. The ends were cut back, 7 bases at V and 1 base at J, with 13 bases in the middle. The CDR3 region has the DNA TGTGCCAGCACCCCAGCAGGGTTTAACTATGGCTACACCTTC. This sequence encodes CASTPAGFNYGYTF.

At least ten counts were recorded for this clonotype. The CDR3 sequence is CATRGGQSTDTQYF. CDR3 DNA sequence: TGTGCCACAAGGGGGGGCCAAAGCACAGATACGCAGTATTTT. J is TRBJ2-3 and V is TRBV7-9, with D possibly TRBD2 on 7 matching bases. Germline CDR1 and CDR2: SEHNR and FQNEAQ (reference sequence). This CDR3 is 14 amino acids long. The V end was cut by 10 bases, the J end by 0 bases, with 14 bases between.

This clonotype was seen just once. This rearrangement joins TRBV9 to TRBJ2-3, with D possibly matching TRBD1 (5 bases). CDR3 length: 18 amino acids. The V gene lost 1 base and the J gene lost 0 bases, with 18 bases spanning the gap. The V gene's germline CDR1 is SGDLS and CDR2 YYNGEE. The CDR3 region is CASSVTYKQETSTDTQYF. CDR3 DNA sequence: TGTGCCAGCAGCGTAACCTACAAACAGGAGACTAGCACAGATACGCAGTATTTT.

This clonotype showed up just a few times. This chain's CDR3 is CASSVSVNTGELFF. The CDR3 nucleotides are TGTGCCAGCAGCGTTTCTGTAAACACCGGGGAGCTGTTTTTT. The V and J genes are TRBV7-2 and TRBJ2-2; D is uncertain. The CDR3 runs 14 residues. CDR1 is SGHTA and CDR2 is FQGNSA in the germline V gene. V was shortened by 5 bases and J by 2 bases, with 9 bases between the two germline ends.

Many counts were recorded for this clonotype. The chain links TRBV5-1 to TRBJ1-5; TRBD1 matches at 10 bases. CDR1 is SGHRS and CDR2 is YFSETQ in the germline V gene. This CDR3 region has 15 residues. The J segment lost 4 bases and the V segment lost 0 bases, leaving 1 base of the junction unmatched. CDR3 nucleotides: TGCGCCAGCAGCTTGGGGGGACAGGGGAATCAGCCCCAGCATTTT. Translating gives CASSLGGQGNQPQHF.

This clonotype was recorded many times. The chain employs TRBV5-1 and TRBJ1-1; 8 bases are shared with TRBD1. The germline CDR1 and CDR2 sequences are SGHRS and YFSETQ. V trimming: 1 base; J trimming: 7 bases; junction bases outside the gene matches: 9. The CDR3 has 15 residues. The CDR3 DNA reads TGCGCCAGCAGCTTGACCGGACAGGGTAAGGTTGAAGCTTTCTTT. This codes for CASSLTGQGKVEAFF.

A word on this clonotype: A much larger clone lies one base from this, so it may be a read error. The chain's CDR3 is CSASGTSGTLEQFF. The CDR3 region has the DNA TGCAGTGCCTCCGGGACTAGCGGGACACTTGAGCAGTTCTTC. The chain is built from TRBV20-1 and TRBJ2-1; 13 bases match TRBD2. J lost 9 bases, V lost 6 bases, and 8 bases had no gene match. Germline V gives CDR1 DFQATT, CDR2 SNEGSKA (reference sequence). The CDR3 extends over 14 amino acids.

A few counts support this clonotype. The chain combines TRBV7-8 with TRBJ2-7, with TRBD2 matching 13 bases. The CDR3 is 17 amino acids. From germline, CDR1 is SGHVS and CDR2 FQNEAQ. Trimming at V came to 5 bases and at J to 5 bases, leaving 12 bases not matched to a gene. CDR3 protein: CASSERGLAGALDEQYF. The CDR3 DNA is TGTGCCAGCAGCGAGCGCGGACTAGCGGGAGCTCTCGACGAGCAGTACTTC.

At least ten counts were recorded for this clonotype. This chain uses TRBV9 with TRBJ2-7, with 10 bases that match TRBD2. The germline V gene encodes CDR1 SGDLS and CDR2 YYNGEE. CDR3 size: 14 residues. The V segment lost 3 bases and the J segment 6 bases; nucleotides outside the gene matches: 6. The CDR3 spells CASSEWTSGFEQYF. The CDR3, as DNA: TGTGCCAGCAGCGAGTGGACTAGCGGATTCGAGCAGTACTTC.